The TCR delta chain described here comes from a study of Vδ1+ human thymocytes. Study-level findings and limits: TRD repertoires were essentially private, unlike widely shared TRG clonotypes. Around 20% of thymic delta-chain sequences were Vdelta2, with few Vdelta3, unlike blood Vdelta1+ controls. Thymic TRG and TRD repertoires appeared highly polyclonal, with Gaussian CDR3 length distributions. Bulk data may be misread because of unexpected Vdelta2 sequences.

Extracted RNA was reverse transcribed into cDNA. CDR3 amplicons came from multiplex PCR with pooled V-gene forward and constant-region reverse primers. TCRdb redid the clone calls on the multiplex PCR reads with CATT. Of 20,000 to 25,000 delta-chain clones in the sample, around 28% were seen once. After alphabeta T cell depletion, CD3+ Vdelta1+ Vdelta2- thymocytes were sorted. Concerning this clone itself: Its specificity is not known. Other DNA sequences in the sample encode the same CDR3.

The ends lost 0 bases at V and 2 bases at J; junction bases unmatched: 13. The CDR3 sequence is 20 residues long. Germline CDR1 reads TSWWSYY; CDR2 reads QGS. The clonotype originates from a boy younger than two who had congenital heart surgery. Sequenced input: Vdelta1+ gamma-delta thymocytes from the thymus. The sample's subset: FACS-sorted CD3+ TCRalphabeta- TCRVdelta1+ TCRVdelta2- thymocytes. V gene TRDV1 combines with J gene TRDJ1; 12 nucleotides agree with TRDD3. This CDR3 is CALGELGHAPGGYVTDKLIF. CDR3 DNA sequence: TGTGCTCTTGGGGAACTAGGGCACGCACCTGGGGGATACGTGACCGATAAACTCATCTTT.